Presented here are 18 T cell receptor beta chains from one specimen sequenced in a study of T cell clonotyping in hematopoietic cell transplantation (dated by TCRdb to 2020 to 2023). The time point tag for this specimen amounts to: recipient sample about 28 days before transplant, after cytoreduction. Libraries were prepared through the immunoSEQ multiplex PCR assay. Sourced from immuneACCESS, this table was stored by TCRdb with only in-frame sequences that have V and J called. A share of the clones is absent; for the studies checked, an unresolved V gene accounts for under half, and the remainder has no known explanation. The sample data list some 35,000 clones, and about 95% of these were observed just once. The ten biggest clones cover around 1.6% of the sample. The material sequenced was peripheral blood mononuclear cells, taken before stem cell transplant. The receptors were sampled from a man in his forties with chronic myeloid leukemia. Some clones in this sample may be carry-over from other donors' samples.

The V gene is TRBV9, the J gene TRBJ2-2; TRBD2 might be the D (7 bases). Per the germline V gene, CDR1 is SGDLS and CDR2 is YYNGEE. Trimming removed 6 bases at V and 2 bases at J, with 11 bases between. The CDR3 spans 14 residues. CDR3 residues: CASTGGRNTGELFF. The CDR3 coding sequence is TGTGCCAGCACCGGGGGGCGAAACACCGGGGAGCTGTTTTTT. The complete variable domain, with remaining parts taken from reference TRBV9 and TRBJ2-2, reads DSGVTQTPKHLITATGQRVTLRCSPRSGDLSVYWYQQSLDQGLQFLIQYYNGEERAKGNILERFSAQQFPDLHSELNLSSLELGDSALYFCASTGGRNTGELFFGEGSRLTVL.

The table lists this clone with a count of one. J is TRBJ1-5 and V is TRBV7-8; D may be TRBD1 (6 bases). CDR3 size: 16 residues. Between the trimmed V and J ends, which lost 5 bases and 0 bases, there was a span of 14 bases. Germline values: CDR1 SGHVS, CDR2 FQNEAQ. The CDR3 spells CASSGTGTLSNQPQHF. CDR3 DNA: TGTGCCAGCAGCGGAACAGGGACTCTTAGCAATCAGCCCCAGCATTTT.

The chain employs TRBV11-2 and TRBJ2-6; D is unclear. Trimming shortened V by 7 bases and J by 2 bases, and 6 bases separated the two germline ends. CDR1 is SGHAT, CDR2 FQNNGV, per germline. This CDR3 contains 13 residues. This chain's CDR3 is CASTAAGANVLTF. The CDR3, as DNA: TGTGCCAGCACTGCAGCTGGGGCCAACGTCCTGACTTTC.

The chain carries TRBV11-3 and TRBJ2-5; no firm D call. V gave up 5 bases and J gave up 5 bases, with 15 bases separating them. Germline lookup yields CDR1 SGHNT and CDR2 YENEEA. There are 14 residues in the CDR3. The CDR3 nucleotides are TGTGCCAGCAGCCACCGGCCGAGACCGGAGACCCAGTACTTC. Protein: CASSHRPRPETQYF.

The chain combines TRBV19 with TRBJ1-1; TRBD1 might be the D (6 bases). Trimming removed 8 bases from V and 4 bases from J, with 14 bases in between. Germline V gene data show CDR1 as LNHDA and CDR2 as SQIVND (reference sequence). The CDR3 has 13 residues. The CDR3 nucleotides are TGTGCCAGTTACACAGGGTGGGGCACTGAAGCTTTCTTT. Translation gives CASYTGWGTEAFF. Combining the CDR3 with reference TRBV19 and TRBJ1-1 gives the whole variable domain DGGITQSPKYLFRKEGQNVTLSCEQNLNHDAMYWYRQDPGQGLRLIYYSQIVNDFQKGDIAEGYSVSREKKESFPLTVTSAQKNPTAFYLCASYTGWGTEAFFGQGTRLTVV.

The gene calls are TRBV30 and TRBJ1-1; no clear D. CDR1 and CDR2 (germline): GTSNPN, SVGIG (reference sequence). The V and J ends lost 5 bases and 0 bases respectively, with 10 bases between them. The CDR3 contains 13 residues. This chain's CDR3 is CAWSRTVNTEAFF. The CDR3 DNA follows: TGTGCCTGGTCCCGGACGGTGAACACTGAAGCTTTCTTT.

The J gene is TRBJ1-2, the V gene TRBV19; possibly TRBD1 for D (5 bases). Germline V gene sequence: CDR1 LNHDA, CDR2 SQIVND (reference sequence). Trimming stripped 8 bases from V and 6 bases from J, with 25 bases between. The CDR3 is 16 amino acids. CDR3 bases: TGTGCCAGTGGATCCCCCGCAGGGCTAGGAGTTAATGGCTACACCTTC. This codes for CASGSPAGLGVNGYTF.

The chain uses TRBV28 and TRBJ1-5, with 7 bases lining up with TRBD1. The germline CDR1 and CDR2 sequences are MDHEN and SYDVKM. CDR3 size: 15 residues. V shed 2 bases, J shed 5 bases, and the junction held 6 bases outside the gene matches. CDR3 bases: TGTGCCAGCAGTTTAGGAGGGGGCGGTTATCAGCCCCAGCATTTT. This sequence encodes CASSLGGGGYQPQHF.

The chain joins TRBV30 to TRBJ1-2; D gene unclear. Germline CDR1 and CDR2: GTSNPN and SVGIG (reference sequence). CDR3 size: 14 residues. V shed 0 bases and J shed 2 bases, with 10 bases lying between them. CDR3 in amino acids: CAWSVRRGNYGYTF. The CDR3 nucleotides read TGTGCCTGGAGTGTACGGCGGGGAAACTATGGCTACACCTTC.

CDR3 sequence reads: CASSVEGGGLAFF. The CDR3 DNA is TGTGCCAGCAGCGTAGAGGGGGGCGGTTTAGCTTTCTTT. The rearrangement links TRBV9 to TRBJ1-1; TRBD1 is a possible D gene (6 bases). Germline V CDR1 and CDR2: SGDLS, YYNGEE. The CDR3 contains 13 residues. V was trimmed by 0 bases and J by 10 bases, leaving 13 bases between them.

In regard to this clone: The junction differs from germline at one of its ends, possibly a read error. The rearrangement joins TRBV27 to TRBJ1-2, with 8 positions matching TRBD1. CDR3 length equals 16 residues. CDR1 and CDR2 from the germline V gene are MNHEY and SMNVEV (reference sequence). CDR3 nucleotide sequence: TGTGCCAGCAGTCTATCCGGACAGGGAGGCGACTATGGCTACACCTTC. Translated: CASSLSGQGGDYGYTF.

CDR3 loop: CASSQGPSGANVLTF. The CDR3 region has the DNA TGCGCCAGCAGCCAAGGTCCCTCTGGGGCCAACGTCCTGACTTTC. The chain is built from TRBV4-1 and TRBJ2-6, with unresolved D. The CDR3 runs 15 residues. Germline V gene data show CDR1 as MGHRA and CDR2 as YSYEKL. The V and J ends lost 1 base and 0 bases respectively, with 4 bases between them.

The J gene is TRBJ1-1, the V gene TRBV5-3, with unresolved D. TRBV5-3 is placed among ORFs of uncertain function. The CDR3 is 11 amino acids. V gave up 2 bases and J gave up 5 bases, with 4 bases separating them. CDR3 in DNA: TGTGCCAGAAGCTTACCAACTGAAGCTTTCTTT. This codes for CARSLPTEAFF.

The gene calls are TRBV29-1 and TRBJ1-1; 7 positions agree with TRBD1. The CDR3 runs 14 residues. Germline V gene sequence: CDR1 SQVTM, CDR2 ANQGSEA. The V and J ends lost 6 bases and 0 bases, in that order; junction bases with no gene match: 7. The CDR3 protein is CSVTGDSVNTEAFF. The DNA of the CDR3 is TGCAGCGTCACCGGGGACAGCGTGAACACTGAAGCTTTCTTT.

The V gene is TRBV11-2, the J gene TRBJ2-6; D tentatively reads TRBD1 or TRBD2 (5 bases each). Trimming shortened V by 4 bases and J by 0 bases, and 16 bases separated the two germline ends. The CDR3 is 18 amino acids. Germline V gene lookup returns CDR1 SGHAT and CDR2 FQNNGV. DNA for the CDR3: TGTGCCAGCAGCTCAGATACCGGGACCTACTCTGGGGCCAACGTCCTGACTTTC. It specifies CASSSDTGTYSGANVLTF.

The chain couples TRBV6-1 to TRBJ2-3, with 7 bases that match TRBD1. V dropped 8 bases and J dropped 6; count of bases not matched to a gene: 8. The CDR3 covers 13 residues. Germline assignment: CDR1 MNHNS and CDR2 SASEGT. The CDR3 region is CASRTGQVDTQYF. DNA for the CDR3: TGTGCCAGCCGGACAGGTCAGGTCGATACGCAGTATTTT.

V gene TRBV4-3 combines with J gene TRBJ1-6, with unresolved D. V lost 0 bases to trimming and J lost 7 bases, with 10 bases between them. Germline CDR1 reads LGHNA; CDR2 reads YSLEER. CDR3 size: 15 residues. The DNA of the CDR3 is TGCGCCAGCAGCCAAGATAACAGCGCCAATTCACCCCTCCACTTT. Its translation: CASSQDNSANSPLHF.

In its sample, this clone was seen once. Written as DNA, the CDR3 is TGTGCCAGCAGCGTAGATGGAGGGGGAGCTGGAAACACCATATATTTT. This gives the protein CASSVDGGGAGNTIYF. The rearrangement links TRBV9 to TRBJ1-3; a weak D match, TRBD1 (6 bases). Trimming cost V 0 bases and J 2 bases, with 12 bases left between them. The germline gives CDR1 SGDLS, CDR2 YYNGEE. CDR3 size: 16 residues.